Included here is one T cell receptor (beta chain) sequence, with context. A much larger clone sits a single nucleotide away, making a read error possible. Before thyroid surgery, none of the patients had received any treatment. TCRdb reanalyzed the PCR reads with MiXCR. The top ten clones hold around 17% of a sample with 30,000 to 40,000 clones, approximately 19% of them seen once. The data are from a study of metastatic and nonmetastatic thyroid tumors. Germline values: CDR1 LGHDT, CDR2 YNNKEL (reference sequence). This CDR3 has 14 amino acids. V lost 6 bases and J lost 4, with 14 bases in between. The chain combines TRBV3-1 with TRBJ2-3; D may match TRBD1 or TRBD2 (6 bases each). Sequencing input: blood. This receptor was taken from a female donor with papillary thyroid cancer or a benign thyroid nodule (not recorded which). Some clones in this sample may be carry-over from other donors' samples. The CDR3 protein is CASRERGEPDTQYF. The CDR3 nucleotides read TGTGCCAGCAGAGAAAGGGGGGAACCAGATACGCAGTATTTT.